Following are 20 T cell receptor beta chains from one sample sequenced in a study of T-cell memory formation after mild COVID-19 (dated by TCRdb to the early 2020s). Library preparation employed 5' RACE. TCRdb records Illumina NovaSeq 6000 as the sequencer. TCRdb handled the public reads itself, with Q25 trimming in fastp and clone calling in MiXCR, and kept productive beta chains. Each CDR3 protein appears once, grouped with its most common genes and DNA. The sample profile shows 250,000 to 350,000 distinct CDR3 sequences; roughly 19% of them were found once. Together, the top ten hold 20% to 25% of the sample. The sample taken for sequencing was PBMCs or a T cell subset sorted from them (not recorded which). The receptors shown here come from a man younger than 30 who had mild COVID-19 (a few samples of this study predate the infection). The sample titles of this study are shuffled in the database, so cell type and time point are left out; the donor was told from shared clones.

There are a few counts of this clonotype. V gene TRBV10-2 combines with J gene TRBJ2-1; 9 positions agree with TRBD2. This CDR3 has 13 residues. CDR1 is WSHSY and CDR2 is SAAADI in the germline V gene. With V trimmed by 11 bases and J by 10 bases, 12 bases remained unmatched. CDR3 loop: CAAGGLALGEQFF. The CDR3, as DNA: TGCGCCGCGGGGGGACTAGCCCTAGGGGAGCAGTTCTTC.

V usage is TRBV9 and J usage is TRBJ2-3; TRBD1 matches 8 bases. Per germline, CDR1 SGDLS and CDR2 YYNGEE. V lost 2 bases to trimming and J lost 6 bases; unmatched junction nucleotides: 8. This CDR3 has 15 residues. The CDR3 region is CASSVAGYRGDTQYF. CDR3 DNA sequence: TGTGCCAGCAGCGTTGCGGGGTACAGGGGGGATACGCAGTATTTT.

This clonotype turned up a few times. A read error may account for a junction end that differs from germline. The V call is TRBV5-1, the J call TRBJ2-5; 8 bases map to TRBD2. Germline CDR1 SGHRS, CDR2 YFSETQ. The CDR3 is made up of 15 amino acids. The DNA of the CDR3 is TGCGCCAGCACCTTGGGAGCGGGGGCCCAAGAGACCCAGTACTTC. The encoded protein is CASTLGAGAQETQYF.

This clonotype was found a few times. The chain links TRBV29-1 to TRBJ2-2; TRBD1 matches 8 bases. The V segment lost 2 bases and the J segment 4 bases; nucleotides outside the gene matches: 12. The V gene's germline CDR1 is SQVTM and CDR2 ANQGSEA. The length of the CDR3 is 17 residues. The CDR3 sequence: CSVELRRQGKITGELFF. The CDR3 DNA sequence: TGCAGCGTTGAATTGCGGCGACAGGGGAAAATCACCGGGGAGCTGTTTTTT.

J is TRBJ1-1 and V is TRBV7-2; D is perhaps TRBD1 (5 bases). V lost 5 bases and J lost 1, with 11 bases in between. Per germline, CDR1 SGHTA and CDR2 FQGNSA. The CDR3 is 14 residues long. CDR3 in DNA: TGTGCCAGCAGCCCGGGACCCCCGAACACTGAAGCTTTCTTT. Translated: CASSPGPPNTEAFF.

The sample holds a few counts of this clonotype. This chain uses TRBV20-1 with TRBJ1-3; the D is unclear. V lost 1 base and J lost 0, with 13 bases in between. Germline V gene lookup returns CDR1 DFQATT and CDR2 SNEGSKA (reference sequence). The CDR3 is 16 amino acids. Here the CDR3 DNA reads TGCAGTGCTAGAGGACGTGGACCAAGCTCTGGAAACACCATATATTTT. This codes for CSARGRGPSSGNTIYF.

The chain has TRBV27 and TRBJ2-3; D gene ambiguous. This CDR3 comprises 14 residues. The ends were cut back, 3 bases at V and 2 bases at J, with 9 bases in the middle. From germline, CDR1 is MNHEY and CDR2 SMNVEV (reference sequence). DNA for the CDR3: TGTGCCAGCAGTTTTAGTCCTCTCACAGATACGCAGTATTTT. Translating it yields CASSFSPLTDTQYF.

This chain joins TRBV11-1 and TRBJ2-3; TRBD1 is a possible D gene (7 bases). The germline V gene has CDR1 SGHAT and CDR2 FQDESV (reference sequence). V was trimmed by 5 bases and J by 3 bases, leaving 12 bases between them. This CDR3 has 14 residues. The CDR3 region has the DNA TGTGCCAGCAGCGCGGGACAGTATACAGATACGCAGTATTTT. Amino acid sequence: CASSAGQYTDTQYF.

This clonotype has a count of ten or more. V gene TRBV10-3 combines with J gene TRBJ2-1, with TRBD2 identical over 7 bases. J gave up 8 bases and V 8 bases, and 18 bases lay outside the gene matches. CDR1 is ENHRY, CDR2 SYGVKD, per germline. The CDR3 consists of 16 residues. CDR3 in amino acids: CAIAGSDQRGNDEQFF. The CDR3, as DNA: TGTGCCATCGCGGGCTCAGACCAGCGGGGAAACGATGAGCAGTTCTTC.

This clonotype was seen only a few times. The genes are TRBV20-1 and TRBJ2-2; D is unclear. Germline values: CDR1 DFQATT, CDR2 SNEGSKA (reference sequence). The germline V and J ends were trimmed by 0 bases and 4 bases, with 12 bases remaining between them. CDR3 length: 15 residues. In DNA form, the CDR3 reads TGCAGTGCTAGAGATAAGGGCTACTTCACCGGGGAGCTGTTTTTT. This translates into CSARDKGYFTGELFF.

This clonotype was counted only a few times. The J gene is TRBJ2-1, the V gene TRBV29-1; 8 nucleotides line up with TRBD1. V lost 6 bases and J lost 7; bases outside the gene matches: 8. There are 13 residues in the CDR3. Per germline, CDR1 SQVTM and CDR2 ANQGSEA. In DNA form, the CDR3 reads TGCAGCGTAGGCCGGACAGGGAGTAATGAGCAGTTCTTC. Amino acids: CSVGRTGSNEQFF.

The chain joins TRBV6-6 to TRBJ1-1; D ambiguous. The CDR3 sequence is 12 residues long. Per germline, CDR1 MNHNY and CDR2 SVGAGI (reference sequence). V gave up 6 bases and J gave up 8 bases, with 13 bases separating them. CDR3 DNA: TGTGCCAGCAGACGGACGGACCCAGAAGCTTTCTTT. Its translation: CASRRTDPEAFF.

V is TRBV7-2 and J is TRBJ1-6, with 7 bases matching TRBD1. The CDR3 is made up of 15 amino acids. The V segment lost 3 bases and the J segment 10 bases; nucleotides outside the gene matches: 9. Germline V gene lookup returns CDR1 SGHTA and CDR2 FQGNSA. The CDR3 coding sequence is TGTGCCAGCAGCTTCAGTGACAGGGAAGAATCACCCCTCCACTTT. This gives the protein CASSFSDREESPLHF.

A few counts support this clonotype. J is TRBJ2-5 and V is TRBV6-1; D is undetermined. Trimming left V 5 bases short and J 7 bases short, with 14 bases between. CDR3 size: 13 residues. Germline CDR1 and CDR2: MNHNS and SASEGT. The CDR3 bases are TGTGCCAGCAGTTCCCGACGGGCGCCGACCCAGTACTTC. As protein: CASSSRRAPTQYF.

CDR3 coding DNA: TGTGCCAGCAGCTTGGTTGGGGTGCAGACCCAGTACTTC. It yields the protein CASSLVGVQTQYF. The chain joins TRBV7-9 to TRBJ2-5; D uncertain. The CDR3 is made up of 13 amino acids. Germline assignment: CDR1 SEHNR and CDR2 FQNEAQ (reference sequence). Trimming took 3 bases from V and 6 from J, leaving 11 bases between them.

This clonotype was seen a handful of times. The genes are TRBV20-1 and TRBJ2-3, with TRBD2 identical over 7 bases. The CDR3 spans 15 residues. From germline, CDR1 is DFQATT and CDR2 SNEGSKA (reference sequence). The junction had 7 bases not matched to a gene; V was cut back by 0 bases and J by 4 bases. The CDR3, as DNA: TGCAGTGCTAGAGATGGCCTAGCGGAGGCAGATACGCAGTATTTT. This codes for CSARDGLAEADTQYF.

The chain combines TRBV20-1 with TRBJ2-7, with TRBD1 as a possible D gene (5 bases). The CDR3 sequence is 12 residues long. CDR1 and CDR2 from the germline V gene are DFQATT and SNEGSKA (reference sequence). The germline V and J ends were trimmed by 4 bases and 0 bases, with 7 bases remaining between them. CDR3 sequence reads: CSATDTSYEQYF. DNA for the CDR3: TGCAGTGCTACGGACACCTCCTACGAGCAGTACTTC.

The CDR3 is CASSRQGPSNTGELFF. The CDR3 coding sequence is TGTGCCAGCAGTCGACAGGGGCCCTCGAACACCGGGGAGCTGTTTTTT. V usage is TRBV6-4 and J usage is TRBJ2-2; 8 nucleotides align to TRBD1. J gave up 0 bases and V 5 bases, and 5 bases lay outside the gene matches. Looked up from germline, CDR1 is MRHNA and CDR2 is SNTAGT. This CDR3 contains 16 residues.

The chain has TRBV6-1 and TRBJ1-1; the match to TRBD1 covers 8 bases. The germline gives CDR1 MNHNS, CDR2 SASEGT. This CDR3 contains 15 residues. Losses at the gene ends were 7 bases for V and 1 base for J; bases not matched to a gene: 8. In DNA, the CDR3 is TGTGCCAGCAACCTGCAGGGGGCGGGGAACACTGAAGCTTTCTTT. This codes for CASNLQGAGNTEAFF.

V is TRBV20-1 and J is TRBJ1-6, with D possibly being TRBD1 (6 bases). Trimming pared 2 bases from V and 11 bases from J, leaving 13 bases between. This CDR3 is built from 13 residues. In germline, CDR1 is DFQATT, CDR2 SNEGSKA (reference sequence). Here the CDR3 reads CSARTGQIPPLHF. CDR3 nucleotides: TGCAGTGCTAGAACAGGGCAGATACCACCCCTCCACTTT.